Listed below are T cell receptor beta chains from one sample, sequenced in a study of blood T cell repertoires in COVID-19. Method: immunoSEQ multiplex PCR; TCRdb's copy keeps in-frame clones and lacks some. The profile covers some 200,000 clones, with about nine tenths appearing a single time and almost 4.5% taken by the ten largest. Sequencing was done on a sample of peripheral blood. These receptors originate from a man aged 45-60 years with acute or convalescent COVID-19. Both conserved end residues are part of each CDR3. Each record gives: V gene, clone size, J gene, D gene, CDR3 protein, CDR3 DNA. D genes are given only for firm matches. Size is stated for part of the rows, as once, few or many counts, or as a class when the clone is expanded.

>TRBV29-1|-|TRBJ1-1|-
CSVEEHPNTEAFF
TGCAGCGTTGAAGAACACCCGAACACTGAAGCTTTCTTT
>TRBV18|-|TRBJ1-6|-
CASSPAPGNSPLHF
TGTGCCAGCTCACCCGCTCCCGGGAATTCACCCCTCCACTTT
>TRBV5-4|-|TRBJ2-1|TRBD1
CATYGTGVTSAYNEQFF
TGTGCCACCTATGGGACAGGGGTTACATCGGCATACAATGAGCAGTTCTTC
>TRBV7-2|once|TRBJ1-4|TRBD1
CASSQGAPGVLFF
TGTGCCAGCAGCCAGGGGGCTCCGGGGGTACTGTTTTTT
>TRBV4-1|-|TRBJ1-4|-
CASSQGTGMKVEKLFF
TGCGCCAGCAGCCAAGGGACCGGGATGAAGGTTGAAAAACTGTTTTTT
>TRBV7-8|-|TRBJ1-5|-
CASSLGGGGYQPQHF
TGTGCCAGCAGCTTAGGTGGGGGGGGCTATCAGCCCCAGCATTTT
>TRBV12-5|-|TRBJ1-2|TRBD1
CASGAMGQGAYGYTF
TGTGCTAGTGGTGCAATGGGACAGGGGGCTTATGGCTACACCTTC
>TRBV5-4|-|TRBJ1-1|-
CASSLLDTEAFF
TGTGCCAGCAGCTTGTTAGACACTGAAGCTTTCTTT
>TRBV7-2|-|TRBJ1-2|TRBD1
CASSLAPDRGRLYYTF
TGTGCCAGCAGCTTAGCGCCGGACAGGGGGCGGTTGTACTACACCTTC
>TRBV29-1|once|TRBJ2-5|-
CSVAGQQETQYF
TGCAGCGTTGCCGGACAGCAAGAGACCCAGTACTTC
>TRBV7-9|-|TRBJ2-7|TRBD1
CASSTTGGAPYEQYF
TGTGCCAGCAGCACAACAGGGGGCGCCCCCTACGAGCAGTACTTC
>TRBV7-9|few|TRBJ1-4|-
CASSPGLNNEKLFF
TGTGCCAGCAGCCCGGGACTGAATAATGAAAAACTGTTTTTT
>TRBV6-1|-|TRBJ2-1|-
CASSEGDNYNEQFF
TGTGCCAGCAGTGAGGGGGACAATTACAATGAGCAGTTCTTC
>TRBV7-7|-|TRBJ2-5|TRBD2
CASSLVTSGGLETQYF
TGTGCCAGCAGCTTGGTGACTAGCGGGGGGCTCGAGACCCAGTACTTC
>TRBV5-1|-|TRBJ1-1|TRBD1
CASSADRLNTEAFF
TGCGCCAGCAGCGCGGACAGGTTGAACACTGAAGCTTTCTTT
>TRBV5-1|-|TRBJ2-2|-
CASSLQGANTGELFF
TGCGCCAGCAGCTTACAGGGTGCGAACACCGGGGAGCTGTTTTTT
>TRBV30|-|TRBJ2-1|TRBD2
CAWSLGLAGGYEQFF
TGTGCCTGGAGTTTGGGACTAGCGGGGGGGTATGAGCAGTTCTTC
>TRBV30|-|TRBJ1-1|-
CAWSRNRNTEAFF
TGTGCCTGGAGCAGGAACAGGAACACTGAAGCTTTCTTT
>TRBV19|-|TRBJ2-7|TRBD1
CASSKGGSSYEQYF
TGTGCCAGTAGCAAAGGGGGCAGCTCCTACGAGCAGTACTTC
>TRBV12-3/TRBV12-4|-|TRBJ1-2|-
CASSHQENYGYTF
TGTGCCAGCAGTCACCAGGAAAACTATGGCTACACCTTC
>TRBV27|-|TRBJ1-4|TRBD1
CASGQGRNEKLFF
TGTGCCAGTGGACAGGGGAGAAATGAAAAACTGTTTTTT
>TRBV4-2|-|TRBJ2-5|TRBD2
CASSQEVGAGAEGETQYF
TGTGCCAGCAGCCAAGAGGTGGGAGCGGGGGCTGAGGGAGAGACCCAGTACTTC